This T cell receptor beta chain was identified during a study of shared clonotypes between healthy human individuals (dated by TCRdb to the early 2020s). Broadly, across the study: Three men and two women, aged 18 to 49 years, made up the cohort. For each donor, CD4 naive and CD4 memory were each run on three plates, CD8 naive on two plates, and CD8 memory on one plate. Blood TCR repertoires of roughly 5 healthy adults were deeply sequenced to estimate repertoire size and the extent of clonotype sharing between individuals. To increase sequencing depth and limit assay-specific biases, different laboratories used diverse techniques to prepare libraries and sequence TCR repertoires. Leukapheresis yielded between about 0.85 and 9.5 billion PBMCs per donor.

General study outcomes and caveats: Sampling was restricted to blood, and TCR repertoires in tissues likely differ from the TCR repertoires found in blood. Compared with non-shared clonotypes, the clonotypes found in all four sorted-subset donors had higher generation probabilities. Pairwise subsampling led to the expectation that sequencing depth would affect the degree of clonotype sharing among donors. Across several donors, 5% to 6% of naive CD4, more than 3% of naive CD8, under 2.5% of memory CD4, and 0.4% of memory CD8 clonotypes were shared. Incomplete sequencing was indicated by rarefaction of sorted-subset datasets, despite the large sequencing depth. The small number of donors limited the genetic and exposure-history diversity represented. Naive subsets generally had larger estimated clonotype richness than memory subsets.

TCR CDR3 regions were amplified from genomic DNA by multiplex PCR using the deep immunoSEQ assay. Extracted genomic DNA from each cell subset was spread evenly across all wells of several immunoSEQ 96-well plates, with each plate serving as a replicate. For sorted subsets, around 200 ng genomic DNA, equal to 30,000 to 35,000 T cell genomes, was loaded into each replicate PCR. Purified libraries were quantified with a Qubit 3.0 fluorometer, sized on a Bioanalyzer 2100, and re-quantified with the KAPA Library Quantification kit. Every immunoSEQ 96-well plate was sequenced on a dedicated single-read 150-cycle Illumina NextSeq 550 flow cell. In the authors' own workflow: Because only junctional sequences without quality scores were contained in the immunoSEQ output, filtering matching that applied to full-length reads could not be performed. To assign V/J genes and CDR3, sequences were annotated using PyIR, a Python wrapper for IgBLAST v1.9, with IMGT germline references. Reads were filtered out if the reads had weak V/J assignments (E-value above 1e-6), no CDR3, stop codons, out-of-frame junctions, or ambiguous translated residues. V3J clonotypes were defined as sequences sharing the same inferred V gene, J gene, and CDR3 amino acid sequence. The percentage overlap between two repertoires was calculated by dividing the number of shared unique clonotypes by the size of the smaller repertoire. Richness of each repertoire was evaluated using RTK rarefaction, the Chao1 estimator, and Recon v2.1 estimates of unobserved clonotypes. Generation probabilities were computed with OLGA for all TCRbeta clonotypes obtained by the gDNA method from several donors. This immuneACCESS table, as held by TCRdb, lists in-frame sequences with V and J called but not all clones. Of the missing ones, under half trace to an unresolved V gene in checked studies; the others have no known cause. The V and J calls and clone size were taken over from that table, and D and trimming were inferred from the DNA. The sample table holds some 1 million clones, of which approximately 68% were seen once. About 1.5% of the sample belongs to the ten largest clones.

The donors were healthy, HIV-negative adults with no recently reported acute infections or vaccinations. Only Caucasian adults living in Nashville, Tennessee, USA were represented among the donors. CD4+ T cells were enriched through magnetic negative selection, after which naive cells were positively selected on CD45RA and the remaining negative fraction served as the memory subset. Blood was obtained by leukapheresis, after which PBMCs were separated by Ficoll-Histopaque density gradient centrifugation and cryopreserved in liquid nitrogen vapor phase. Analytical flow cytometry was used to check the purity and quantity of each magnetically sorted T cell population. Each sorted fraction had its genomic DNA isolated and then quantified by UV absorbance on a Nanodrop 2000c. Concerning this clone itself: Its antigen specificity is not known. No base quality information exists; no much larger clone differs at one position.

The germline V gene (reference sequence) supplies CDR1 GTSNPN and CDR2 SVGIG. Ends trimmed: V by 3 bases, J by 6 bases; bases unmatched to a gene: 9. The CDR3 spans 15 residues, from the cysteine through the phenylalanine. This entry keeps only the CDR3 DNA: 45 bases, framed from base 1. The chain links TRBV30 with TRBJ2-2, with TRBD2 matching 8 junction bases. This receptor was identified in a man aged 18 to 30 in good health. The specimen was memory CD4+ T cells sorted from blood. The cell subset or site label, read with the paper, signifies: CD45RA-negative fraction. The bases are TGTGCCTGGAGACGTCGGGGGGGCCGGGCCGGGGAGCTGTTTTTT. This yields the protein CAWRRRGGRAGELFF.